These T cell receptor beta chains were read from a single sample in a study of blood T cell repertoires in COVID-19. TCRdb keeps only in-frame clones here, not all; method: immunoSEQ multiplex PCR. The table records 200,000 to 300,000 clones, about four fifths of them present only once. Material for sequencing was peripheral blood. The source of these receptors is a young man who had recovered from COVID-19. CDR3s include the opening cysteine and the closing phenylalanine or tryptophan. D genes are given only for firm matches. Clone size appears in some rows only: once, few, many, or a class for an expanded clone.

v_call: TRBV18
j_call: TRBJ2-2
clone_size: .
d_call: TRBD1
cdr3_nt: TGTGCCAGCTCACAAAGGACAGGTTTAGAGACCGGGGAGCTGTTTTTT
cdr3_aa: CASSQRTGLETGELFF

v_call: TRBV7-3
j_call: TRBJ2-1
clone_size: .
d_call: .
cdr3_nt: TGTGCCAGCAGCTTATGGCAGGGTTCCTACAATGAGCAGTTCTTC
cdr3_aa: CASSLWQGSYNEQFF

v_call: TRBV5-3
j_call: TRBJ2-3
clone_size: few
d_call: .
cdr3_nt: TGTGCCAGAAGCCTCGGGGTAGCGGGTGGCAGGGGTGGAGATACGCAGTATTTT
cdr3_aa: CARSLGVAGGRGGDTQYF

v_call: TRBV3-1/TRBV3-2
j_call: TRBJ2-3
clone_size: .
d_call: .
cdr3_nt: TGTGCCAGCAGCCAAGGGGGCCACACAGATACGCAGTATTTT
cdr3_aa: CASSQGGHTDTQYF

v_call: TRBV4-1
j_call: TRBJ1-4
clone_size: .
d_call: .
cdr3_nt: TGCGCCAGCAGCCAACCCTCTAGTCCAAAAGAAAAACTGTTTTTT
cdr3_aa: CASSQPSSPKEKLFF

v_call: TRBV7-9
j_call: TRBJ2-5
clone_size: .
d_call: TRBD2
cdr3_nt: TGTGCCAGCAGCTTAGCGGGGGGGATACAAGAGACCCAGTACTTC
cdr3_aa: CASSLAGGIQETQYF

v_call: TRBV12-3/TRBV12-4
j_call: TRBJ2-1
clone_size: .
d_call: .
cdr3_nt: TGTGCCAGCAGTTTAATCCCGGGACAAGGGCAGTTCTTC
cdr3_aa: CASSLIPGQGQFF

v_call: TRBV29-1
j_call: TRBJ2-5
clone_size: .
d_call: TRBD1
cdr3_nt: TGCAGCGTAGACAGGGGAGAGCAAGAGACCCAGTACTTC
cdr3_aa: CSVDRGEQETQYF

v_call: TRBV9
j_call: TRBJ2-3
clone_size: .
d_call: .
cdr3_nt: TGTGCCAGCAGCGAGGGCGGAGGTAGCACAGATACGCAGTATTTT
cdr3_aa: CASSEGGGSTDTQYF

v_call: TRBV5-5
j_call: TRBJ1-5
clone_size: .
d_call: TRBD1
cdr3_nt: TGTGCCAGCAGCTTGGAGTCCGGACAGGGTAGGCAGCCCCAGCATTTT
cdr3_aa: CASSLESGQGRQPQHF

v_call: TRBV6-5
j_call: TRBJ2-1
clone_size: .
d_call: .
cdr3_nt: TGTGCCAGCAGTTCAAGTACTGACTACAATGAGCAGTTCTTC
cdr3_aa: CASSSSTDYNEQFF

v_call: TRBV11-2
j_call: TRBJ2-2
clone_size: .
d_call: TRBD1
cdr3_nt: TGTGCCAGCAGCGATATGGACAGGGGCGCCGGGGAGCTGTTTTTT
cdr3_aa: CASSDMDRGAGELFF

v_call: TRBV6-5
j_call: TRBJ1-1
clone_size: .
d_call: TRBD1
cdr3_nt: TGTGCCAGCAGCGCAGGGGGCGAACCGACTGAAGCTTTCTTT
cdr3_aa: CASSAGGEPTEAFF

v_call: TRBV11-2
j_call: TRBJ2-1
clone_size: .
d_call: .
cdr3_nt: TGTGCCAGCAGCTTCGGAGGGGTCAGAGATGAGCAGTTCTTC
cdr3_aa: CASSFGGVRDEQFF

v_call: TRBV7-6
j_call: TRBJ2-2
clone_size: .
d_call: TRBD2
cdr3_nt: TGTGCCAGCAGCTTAGTGGCGGGGGAGAACACCGGGGAGCTGTTTTTT
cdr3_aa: CASSLVAGENTGELFF

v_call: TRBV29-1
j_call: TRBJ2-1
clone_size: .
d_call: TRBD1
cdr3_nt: TGCAGCGTTGTTAGGGACAGGTCCTTGCATGAGCAGTTCTTC
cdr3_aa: CSVVRDRSLHEQFF

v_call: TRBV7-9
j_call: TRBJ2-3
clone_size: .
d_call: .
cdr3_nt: TGTGCCAGCAGCTTAGAAGAGGGTTCGCAGTATTTT
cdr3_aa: CASSLEEGSQYF

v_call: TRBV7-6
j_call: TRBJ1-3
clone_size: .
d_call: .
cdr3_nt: TGTGCCAGCAGCTTAAGGTTAGGAGGCAGCTCTGGAAACACCATATATTTT
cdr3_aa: CASSLRLGGSSGNTIYF

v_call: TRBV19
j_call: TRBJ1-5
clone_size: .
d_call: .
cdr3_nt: TGTGCCAGTAGAAACTCTCTGCGGGGGGCGGGAAATCAGCCCCAGCATTTT
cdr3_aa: CASRNSLRGAGNQPQHF

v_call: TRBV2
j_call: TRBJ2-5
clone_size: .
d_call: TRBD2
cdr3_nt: TGTGCCAGCAGGGCACGGGGGGGCCAAGAGACCCAGTACTTC
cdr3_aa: CASRARGGQETQYF

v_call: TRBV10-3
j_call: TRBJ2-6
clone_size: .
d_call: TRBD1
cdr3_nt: TGTGCCATCAGTGGCCCGGGACAGGGAGGATCTGGGGCCAACGTCCTGACTTTC
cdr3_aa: CAISGPGQGGSGANVLTF

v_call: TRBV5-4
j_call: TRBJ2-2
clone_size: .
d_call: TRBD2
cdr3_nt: TGTGCCAGCAGCGGACTAGCGGGGGGTCCCGGGGAGCTGTTTTTT
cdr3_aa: CASSGLAGGPGELFF

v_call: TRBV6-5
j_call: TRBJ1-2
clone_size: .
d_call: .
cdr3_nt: TGTGCCACCCTGGGGGGTATGGGGAACTATGGCTACACCTTC
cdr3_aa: CATLGGMGNYGYTF

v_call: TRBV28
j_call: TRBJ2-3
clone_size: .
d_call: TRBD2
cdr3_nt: TGTGCCAGCAGTTCCGGGGGGGCGGAGGACACAGATACGCAGTATTTT
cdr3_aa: CASSSGGAEDTDTQYF

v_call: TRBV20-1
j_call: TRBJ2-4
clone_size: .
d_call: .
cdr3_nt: TGCAGTGCTAGTCCAGAGGCAGACGTCGGGAAACAGTACTTC
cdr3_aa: CSASPEADVGKQYF

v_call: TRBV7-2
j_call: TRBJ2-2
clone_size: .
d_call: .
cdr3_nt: TGTGCCAGCAGCTTAGTTGGCATCGGGACCGGGGAGCTGTTTTTT
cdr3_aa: CASSLVGIGTGELFF

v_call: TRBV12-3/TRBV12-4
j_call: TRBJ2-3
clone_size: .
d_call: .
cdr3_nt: TGTGCCAGCAGTCCGACTGACCATCGGGGGCAGTATTTT
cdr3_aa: CASSPTDHRGQYF

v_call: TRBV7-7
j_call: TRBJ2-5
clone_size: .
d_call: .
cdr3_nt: TGTGCCAGCAGCTTAGGGAGGCCAGAGACCCAGTACTTC
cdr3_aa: CASSLGRPETQYF

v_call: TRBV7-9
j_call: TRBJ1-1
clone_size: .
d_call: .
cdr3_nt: TGTGCCAGCAGCCCGAGACGGGGGATGCCCGAAGCTTTCTTT
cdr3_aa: CASSPRRGMPEAFF

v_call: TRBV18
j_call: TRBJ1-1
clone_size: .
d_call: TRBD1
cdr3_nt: TGTGCCAGCTCACCACAAGACAGGGAGACTGAAGCTTTCTTT
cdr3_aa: CASSPQDRETEAFF

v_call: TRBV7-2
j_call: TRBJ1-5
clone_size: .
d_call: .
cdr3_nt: TGTGCCAGCAGCTTAGCCGGGGGGAACCAGCCCCAGCATTTT
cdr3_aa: CASSLAGGNQPQHF

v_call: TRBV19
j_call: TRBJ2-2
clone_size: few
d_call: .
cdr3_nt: TGTGCCAGTAGCCAATCAGGGGAGAGTTCCGGGGAGCTGTTTTTT
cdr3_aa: CASSQSGESSGELFF

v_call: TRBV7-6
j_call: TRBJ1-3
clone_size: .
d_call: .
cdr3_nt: TGTGCCAGCAGCTTGGACACCTCTGGAAACACCATATATTTT
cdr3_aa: CASSLDTSGNTIYF

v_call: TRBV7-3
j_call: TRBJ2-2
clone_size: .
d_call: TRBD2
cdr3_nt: TGTGCCAGCAGCAACCCTAGCGGGGGGACGACGAACACCGGGGAGCTGTTTTTT
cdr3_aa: CASSNPSGGTTNTGELFF

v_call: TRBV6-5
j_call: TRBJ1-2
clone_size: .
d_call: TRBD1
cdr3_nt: TGTGCCAGCAGAATGCAGGGGGCCCGTCTCTATGGCTACACCTTC
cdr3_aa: CASRMQGARLYGYTF

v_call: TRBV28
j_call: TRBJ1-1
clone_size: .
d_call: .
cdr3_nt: TGTGCCAGCAGAACCTGGGGGGAGGAAGCGAACACTGAAGCTTTCTTT
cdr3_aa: CASRTWGEEANTEAFF

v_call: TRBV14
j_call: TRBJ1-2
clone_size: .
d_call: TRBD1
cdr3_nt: TGTGCCAGCAGCCACCCGGGACAGGGGAGCGGCTACACCTTC
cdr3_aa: CASSHPGQGSGYTF

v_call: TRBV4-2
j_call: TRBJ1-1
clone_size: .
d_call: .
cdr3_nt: TGTGCCAGCAGCCAAGTACTGGGCTCTGGTGAAGCTTTCTTT
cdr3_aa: CASSQVLGSGEAFF

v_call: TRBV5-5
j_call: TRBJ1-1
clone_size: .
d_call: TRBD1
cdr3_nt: TGTGCCAGCAGTTTCGGACAGGGACAGGCCGAAGCTTTCTTT
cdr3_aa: CASSFGQGQAEAFF

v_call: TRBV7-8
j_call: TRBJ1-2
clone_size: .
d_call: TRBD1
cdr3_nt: TGTGCCAGCAGCTTTGCCGGGACAGGGAACCCCTATGGCTACACCTTC
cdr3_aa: CASSFAGTGNPYGYTF

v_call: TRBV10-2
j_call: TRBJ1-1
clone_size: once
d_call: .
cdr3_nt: TGCGCCAGCAGTGAGTCCCGCTCAGGGGCCACTGAAGCTTTCTTT
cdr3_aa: CASSESRSGATEAFF

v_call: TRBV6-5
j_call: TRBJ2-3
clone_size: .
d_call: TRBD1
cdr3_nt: TGTGCCAGCAGTTGGGACAGGGAAAGTACAGATACGCAGTATTTT
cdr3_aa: CASSWDRESTDTQYF

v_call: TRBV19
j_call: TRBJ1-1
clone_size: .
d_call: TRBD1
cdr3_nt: TGTGCCAGTAGGCCGGACAGGGACAGCGCTGAAGCTTTCTTT
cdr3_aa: CASRPDRDSAEAFF

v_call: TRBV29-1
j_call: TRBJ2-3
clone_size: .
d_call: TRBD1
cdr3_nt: TGCAGCGTTGAAGCGGGGACAGGGGGGACGCAGTATTTT
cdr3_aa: CSVEAGTGGTQYF

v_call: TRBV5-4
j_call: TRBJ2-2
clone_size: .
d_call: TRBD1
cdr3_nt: TGTGCCAGCAGCCTGGGGGACAGAGCGAACACCGGGGAGCTGTTTTTT
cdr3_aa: CASSLGDRANTGELFF

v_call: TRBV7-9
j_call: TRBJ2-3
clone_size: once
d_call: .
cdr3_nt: TGTGCCAGCAGCCCAAGGACTGTAGCGGCGCAGTATTTT
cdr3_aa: CASSPRTVAAQYF

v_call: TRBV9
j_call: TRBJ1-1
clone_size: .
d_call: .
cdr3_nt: TGTGCCAGCAGCGTAGAAACGGGGGTGGCTGAAGCTTTCTTT
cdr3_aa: CASSVETGVAEAFF

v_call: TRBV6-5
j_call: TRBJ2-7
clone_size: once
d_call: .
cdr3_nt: TGTGCCAGCAGTTACTCCCACAGGGATACCAACGAGCAGTACTTC
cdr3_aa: CASSYSHRDTNEQYF

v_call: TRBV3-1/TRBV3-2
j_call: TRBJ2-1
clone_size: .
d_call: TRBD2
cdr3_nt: TGTGCCAGCAGCCAAGACGGGGGGGCGTGGAATGAGCAGTTCTTC
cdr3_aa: CASSQDGGAWNEQFF

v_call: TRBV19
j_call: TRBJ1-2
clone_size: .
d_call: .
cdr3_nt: TGTGCCAGTAGTATAGTTGGAGGGGAATCGGGTGGCTACACCTTC
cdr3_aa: CASSIVGGESGGYTF

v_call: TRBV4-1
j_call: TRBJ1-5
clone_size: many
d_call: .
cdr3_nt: TGCGCCAGCAGCCAAGAGGCGGGCACGGGCAATCAGCCCCAGCATTTT
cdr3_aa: CASSQEAGTGNQPQHF

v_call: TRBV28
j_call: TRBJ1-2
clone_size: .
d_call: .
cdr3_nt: TGTGCCAGTACTAGTGACAGGCTCTATGGCTACACCTTC
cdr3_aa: CASTSDRLYGYTF

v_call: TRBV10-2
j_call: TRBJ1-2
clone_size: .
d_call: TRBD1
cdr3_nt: TGCGCCAGCAGAGGGACAGGGGGAACCTATGGCTACACCTTC
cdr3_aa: CASRGTGGTYGYTF

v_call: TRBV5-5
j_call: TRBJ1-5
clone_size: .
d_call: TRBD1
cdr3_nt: TGTGCCAGCAGTCGCAGGGACAGGGATACTCTTAGCAATCAGCCCCAGCATTTT
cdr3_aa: CASSRRDRDTLSNQPQHF

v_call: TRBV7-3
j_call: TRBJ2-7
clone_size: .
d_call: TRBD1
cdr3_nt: TGTGCCAGCAGCTTAACGACAGGGGCCGAGCAGTACTTC
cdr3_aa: CASSLTTGAEQYF

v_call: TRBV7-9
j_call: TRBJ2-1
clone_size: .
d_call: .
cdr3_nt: TGTGCCAGCAGCTTAGTCGAAGGAGGTGAGCAGTTCTTC
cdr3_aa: CASSLVEGGEQFF

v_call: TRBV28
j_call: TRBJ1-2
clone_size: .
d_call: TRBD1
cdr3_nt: TGTGCCAGCAGTCTCCAAGACAGGGCTCCCCACTATGGCTACACCTTC
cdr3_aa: CASSLQDRAPHYGYTF

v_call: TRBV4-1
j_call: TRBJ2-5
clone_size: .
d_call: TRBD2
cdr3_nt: TGCGCCAGCAGCCTTACTAGCGGGGGGGAGGAGACCCAGTACTTC
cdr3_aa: CASSLTSGGEETQYF

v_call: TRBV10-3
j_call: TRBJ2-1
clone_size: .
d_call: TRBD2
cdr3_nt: TGTGCCACAGGGACTAGCGGGGGGGCCGTCACTGAGCAGTTCTTC
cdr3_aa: CATGTSGGAVTEQFF